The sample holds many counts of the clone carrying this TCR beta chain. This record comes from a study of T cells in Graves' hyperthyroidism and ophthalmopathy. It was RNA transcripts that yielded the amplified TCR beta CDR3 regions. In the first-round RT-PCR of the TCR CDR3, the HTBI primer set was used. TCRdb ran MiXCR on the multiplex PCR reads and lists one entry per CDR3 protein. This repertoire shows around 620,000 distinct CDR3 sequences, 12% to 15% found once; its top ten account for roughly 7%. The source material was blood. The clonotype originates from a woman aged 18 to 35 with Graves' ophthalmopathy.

CDR3 residues: CASSFDTWGVETQYF. CDR3 DNA: TGTGCCAGCAGCTTCGACACGTGGGGGGTAGAGACCCAGTACTTC. The rearrangement uses TRBV7-9 and TRBJ2-5, with D maybe TRBD2 (6 bases). Deletions cut 3 bases from V and 4 bases from J, with 15 bases between. Per germline, CDR1 SEHNR and CDR2 FQNEAQ (reference sequence). This CDR3 has 15 residues.